These T cell receptor beta chains were read from a single sample in a study of CD8+CD57+ T cells in acquired aplastic anemia. TCRdb processed the reads anew with MiXCR; each CDR3 protein has one entry. Counted here are about 220,000 distinct CDR3 sequences, almost 35% occurring once; the ten biggest clones make up roughly 1.1%. The sequenced material came from sorted CD4+, CD8+, or CD8+CD57+ T cells (not recorded which) from PBMCs. Receptor source: a human donor in good health, serving as a control. Each CDR3 is given with its conserved first and last residue. The D gene is left open where the match is weak. Clone size is given for some rows only: seen once, a few or many times, or a class if the clone is expanded.

D gene	clone size	J gene	V gene	CDR3 protein	CDR3 DNA
TRBD2	NA	TRBJ2-3	TRBV20-1	CSAGRSGLAADTQYF	TGCAGTGCGGGCAGATCCGGACTAGCCGCAGATACGCAGTATTTT
TRBD1	many	TRBJ2-7	TRBV5-1	CASTGNTGVREQYF	TGCGCCAGCACCGGAAACACAGGGGTACGGGAGCAGTACTTC
NA	many	TRBJ2-1	TRBV19	CASSMRLAHGDEQFF	TGTGCCAGTAGTATGAGGCTAGCGCACGGCGATGAGCAGTTCTTC
NA	many	TRBJ1-2	TRBV7-9	CASSLASSNYGYTF	TGTGCCAGCAGCTTAGCTTCCTCTAACTATGGCTACACCTTC
TRBD1	NA	TRBJ1-2	TRBV10-1	CASRGDRDSGYTF	TGCGCCAGCAGGGGGGATCGGGACAGCGGCTACACCTTC
TRBD1	NA	TRBJ2-1	TRBV30	CAWSGDRVNEQFF	TGTGCCTGGAGTGGGGACAGGGTGAATGAGCAGTTCTTC
NA	NA	TRBJ1-4	TRBV20-1	CSATTMVGEKLFF	TGCAGTGCAACGACAATGGTTGGGGAAAAACTGTTTTTT
TRBD1	many	TRBJ2-2	TRBV29-1	CSVGGTGTGELFF	TGCAGCGTTGGTGGGACAGGGACCGGGGAGCTGTTTTTT
NA	many	TRBJ2-2	TRBV10-1	CASSEDPGSDTGELFF	TGCGCCAGCAGTGAGGATCCCGGGAGTGACACCGGGGAGCTGTTTTTT
TRBD2	many	TRBJ2-1	TRBV2	CASSVGLGRHNEQFF	TGTGCCAGCAGTGTAGGACTAGGTCGACACAATGAGCAGTTCTTC
NA	NA	TRBJ1-5	TRBV15	CATSRGPNQPQHF	TGTGCCACCAGCAGGGGGCCCAATCAGCCCCAGCATTTT
NA	many	TRBJ1-2	TRBV7-9	CASSKPTVGGQTF	TGTGCCAGCAGCAAGCCGACGGTGGGGGGGCAGACCTTC
TRBD2	NA	TRBJ2-5	TRBV29-1	CSVRLAVQETQYF	TGCAGCGTCCGACTAGCGGTGCAAGAGACCCAGTACTTC
NA	many	TRBJ1-2	TRBV30	CAWIKGQGLGYTF	TGTGCCTGGATCAAGGGGCAGGGTTTAGGCTACACCTTC
NA	NA	TRBJ2-5	TRBV10-1	CAISATGQEPQYF	TGTGCCATCAGTGCAACGGGACAAGAGCCCCAGTACTTC
NA	many	TRBJ1-5	TRBV19	CASSIWTEYNQPQHF	TGTGCCAGTAGTATCTGGACAGAATACAATCAGCCCCAGCATTTT
TRBD2	once	TRBJ2-5	TRBV20-1	CSAGPGRTDTQYF	TGCAGTGCTGGGCCCGGGAGGACTGATACCCAGTACTTC
NA	NA	TRBJ1-6	TRBV19	CASSQLDRDNSPLHF	TGTGCCAGTAGCCAATTGGATAGAGATAATTCACCCCTCCACTTT
NA	many	TRBJ1-3	TRBV7-2	CASSLRVGNTIYF	TGTGCCAGCAGCTTGCGGGTTGGAAACACCATATATTTT
TRBD1	NA	TRBJ1-4	TRBV4-2	CASSASRTGVTATNEKLFF	TGTGCCAGCAGTGCCTCTCGGACAGGGGTTACTGCAACTAATGAAAAACTGTTTTTT